This T cell receptor beta chain is from a study of prognosis after radiotherapy for stage I lung cancer. Study context: Squamous cell carcinoma was diagnosed in roughly seven patients and adenocarcinoma in about a dozen. Concurrently with stereotactic body radiotherapy, no other therapy was received by any patient.

In the case of this clonotype: Its target is unknown.

Peripheral blood, in roughly 6-milliliter volumes, was drawn at each of two time points. Study findings and constraints: Following stereotactic body radiation therapy, patients who went on to develop distant metastases had lower Shannon entropy.

The CDR3 has 15 amino acids. CDR1 MGHRA and CDR2 YSYEKL come from the germline V gene. The ends were cut back, 6 bases at V and 9 bases at J, with 24 bases in the middle. Researchers used two-round multiplex PCR to amplify TCR beta CDR3 starting from genomic DNA. It was primers specific to each TRBV and TRBJ gene that first-round PCR used. TCRdb redid the calling of the multiplex PCR reads with MiXCR, one entry per CDR3 protein. The sample shows about 22,000 distinct CDR3 sequences, around 40% of them seen only once. This TCR derives from a donor aged 50 or older with non-small cell lung cancer. Sample: PBMCs, taken before or after stereotactic body radiation therapy (not recorded which). The rearrangement uses TRBV4-1 and TRBJ2-7; the D is unclear. The CDR3 loop is CASRDTPTGATRQYF. The CDR3 DNA follows: TGCGCCAGCAGGGATACTCCGACTGGTGCTACGAGGCAGTACTTC.